This passage covers 20 T cell receptor beta chains from one sample sequenced in a study of blood T cells in healthy people across ages. PCR was performed a second time for about 7 to 11 cycles using a sample-barcoded 5' primer and a J-beta primer mix. One entry per CDR3 protein, called by TCRdb with MiXCR from the 5' RACE reads. The sample lists about 1.4 million distinct CDR3 sequences, approximately 59% occurring once. The sequencing sample was made of blood. These receptors all stem from a young man in good health.

This chain links TRBV2 with TRBJ2-3, with D possibly being TRBD1 or TRBD2 (5 bases each). Germline CDR1 and CDR2: SNHLY and FYNNEI. The CDR3 totals 14 residues. The V end lost 8 bases, the J end lost 2 bases, and 14 bases lay between the germline ends. The CDR3 DNA reads TGTGCCAGCCCCGGGGCAGGGATCACAGATACGCAGTATTTT. Translated, it gives CASPGAGITDTQYF.

The chain links TRBV20-1 to TRBJ1-2; D gene uncertain. The CDR3 spans 17 residues. Germline values: CDR1 DFQATT, CDR2 SNEGSKA (reference sequence). Trimming pared 1 base from V and 3 bases from J, leaving 21 bases between. The CDR3 is CSARATSQGRSDYGYTF. CDR3 bases: TGCAGTGCTAGAGCCACTTCCCAAGGGAGGAGTGACTATGGCTACACCTTC.

Note on this clonotype: At one of its ends the junction is not consistent with the germline gene, which may arise from a read error. CDR3 residues: CASSRGGGGTDTQYF. The CDR3 DNA follows: TGTGCCAGCAGCCGCGGGGGAGGGGGCACAGATACCCAGTATTTT. The V gene is TRBV7-2, the J gene TRBJ2-3; D may match TRBD1 or TRBD2 (7 bases each). CDR3 size: 15 residues. Looked up from germline, CDR1 is SGHTA and CDR2 is FQGNSA.

This chain links TRBV20-1 with TRBJ2-7, with D possibly TRBD1 on 5 matching bases. The CDR3 length is 15 residues. CDR1 is DFQATT and CDR2 is SNEGSKA in the germline V gene (reference sequence). The germline V and J ends were trimmed by 5 bases and 7 bases, with 24 bases remaining between them. The chain's CDR3 is CSAPPAGPVNNEQYF. In DNA, the CDR3 is TGCAGTGCTCCTCCGGCAGGGCCGGTGAACAATGAGCAGTACTTC.

The chain links TRBV7-9 to TRBJ2-1; 7 nucleotides match TRBD1. Per germline, CDR1 SEHNR and CDR2 FQNEAQ (reference sequence). The CDR3 contains 20 residues. V trimming: 0 bases; J trimming: 2 bases; junction bases outside the gene matches: 16. The chain's CDR3 is CASSLAGGNYAGTAYNEQFF. In DNA form, the CDR3 reads TGTGCCAGCAGCTTAGCAGGGGGAAATTATGCCGGGACAGCCTACAATGAGCAGTTCTTC. Full variable domain (missing parts from reference TRBV7-9 and TRBJ2-1): DTGVSQNPRHKITKRGQNVTFRCDPISEHNRLYWYRQTLGQGPEFLTYFQNEAQLEKSRLLSDRFSAERPKGSFSTLEIQRTEQGDSAMYLCASSLAGGNYAGTAYNEQFFGPGTRLTVL.

The V and J genes are TRBV10-3 and TRBJ2-1; D remains ambiguous. V dropped 4 bases and J dropped 9 bases, with 13 bases sitting between them. This CDR3 comprises 13 residues. Germline loops: CDR1 ENHRY, CDR2 SYGVKD. CDR3 nucleotides: TGTGCCATCAGTGGTGTAGCTGATGGTGAGCAGTTCTTC. It encodes CAISGVADGEQFF.

This clonotype was observed a few times. V usage is TRBV3-1 and J usage is TRBJ2-5; D gene ambiguous. Deletions cut 1 base from V and 10 bases from J, with 7 bases between. This CDR3 contains 11 residues. Germline assignment: CDR1 LGHDT and CDR2 YNNKEL (reference sequence). In DNA, the CDR3 is TGTGCCAGCAGCCAAGCCCCGCTCCAGTACTTC. The encoded protein is CASSQAPLQYF.

This clonotype has a handful of counts. The chain joins TRBV7-8 to TRBJ2-7; D is possibly TRBD2 (5 bases). The germline V gene encodes CDR1 SGHVS and CDR2 FQNEAQ. The CDR3 is 12 amino acids. Trimming took 3 bases from V and 5 from J, leaving 8 bases between them. The CDR3 reads CASSFWGDEQYF. The CDR3 coding sequence is TGTGCCAGCAGCTTTTGGGGAGACGAGCAGTACTTC.

The chain links TRBV7-6 to TRBJ1-2; no firm D call. The CDR3 consists of 13 residues. The germline V gene has CDR1 SGHVS and CDR2 FNYEAQ. The ends were cut back, 6 bases at V and 8 bases at J, with 16 bases in the middle. The CDR3 here is CASRPPGDNGYTF. The CDR3 coding sequence is TGTGCCAGCAGACCCCCGGGTGACAACGGCTACACCTTC.

This sequence joins TRBV6-6 and TRBJ2-7; 10 bases map to TRBD2. The CDR3 totals 15 residues. CDR1 and CDR2 (germline): MNHNY, SVGAGI (reference sequence). The ends lost 2 bases at V and 4 bases at J; junction bases unmatched: 5. DNA for the CDR3: TGTGCCAGCAGTTACGGCCTAGCGGGAGAGTACGAGCAGTACTTC. It specifies CASSYGLAGEYEQYF.

This clonotype was seen repeatedly, ten times or more. This chain links TRBV5-1 with TRBJ2-5; TRBD1 matches at 10 bases. CDR1 and CDR2 from the germline V gene are SGHRS and YFSETQ. The CDR3 totals 15 residues. V gave up 4 bases and J gave up 2 bases; unmatched junction bases: 5. The CDR3 is CASSGRQGAQETQYF. CDR3 DNA: TGCGCCAGCAGCGGGCGACAGGGGGCTCAAGAGACCCAGTACTTC.

The chain is built from TRBV6-6 and TRBJ1-1, with D possibly being TRBD1 (5 bases). Between the trimmed V and J ends, which lost 4 bases and 4 bases, there was a span of 16 bases. The CDR3 consists of 15 residues. Germline V gene lookup returns CDR1 MNHNY and CDR2 SVGAGI (reference sequence). CDR3 region: CASSSPLGTGTEAFF. The CDR3 DNA follows: TGTGCCAGCAGTTCCCCCCTTGGGACGGGCACTGAAGCTTTCTTT.

The chain combines TRBV5-1 with TRBJ2-5; the D is unclear. The CDR3 is made up of 14 amino acids. V was trimmed by 3 bases and J by 7 bases, leaving 16 bases between them. Germline values: CDR1 SGHRS, CDR2 YFSETQ. This CDR3 reads CASSSWISLWTQYF. The CDR3 nucleotides read TGCGCCAGCAGCTCCTGGATCTCCCTTTGGACCCAGTACTTC.

The rearrangement joins TRBV6-1 to TRBJ1-5, with D unclear. The V and J ends lost 3 bases and 6 bases respectively, with 9 bases between them. CDR1 MNHNS and CDR2 SASEGT come from the germline V gene. This CDR3 has 13 residues. CDR3 nucleotide sequence: TGTGCCAGCAGTGACCTCGACGGTCAGCCCCAGCATTTT. Protein product: CASSDLDGQPQHF.

This clonotype occurred a few times. This chain links TRBV5-1 with TRBJ2-3; either TRBD1 or TRBD2 may supply D (5 bases each). The germline V gene has CDR1 SGHRS and CDR2 YFSETQ. There are 14 residues in the CDR3. The V end was cut by 4 bases, the J end by 2 bases, with 11 bases between. The CDR3 DNA follows: TGCGCCAGCAGCAAGGGACCGGACACAGATACGCAGTATTTT. Its translation is CASSKGPDTDTQYF.

V usage is TRBV7-2 and J usage is TRBJ1-3; D gene ambiguous. CDR3 length: 13 amino acids. V lost 3 bases and J 7 bases, leaving 10 bases between the germline ends. Germline V gene lookup returns CDR1 SGHTA and CDR2 FQGNSA. CDR3 nucleotide sequence: TGTGCCAGCAGCTTCGCGTCTAGGAACACCATATATTTT. The encoded protein is CASSFASRNTIYF.

The CDR3 region has the DNA TGCAGTGCTAGGAGTGCAGTAAACTATGGCTACACCTTC. Protein sequence: CSARSAVNYGYTF. J is TRBJ1-2 and V is TRBV20-1; unclear D gene. Germline V gene data show CDR1 as DFQATT and CDR2 as SNEGSKA (reference sequence). CDR3 length: 13 residues. Trimming stripped 3 bases from V and 2 bases from J, with 10 bases between.

Of note for this clonotype: Relative to the germline gene, one junction end is altered; a read error may explain this. The rearrangement uses TRBV6-5 and TRBJ2-1; TRBD2 agrees at 7 bases. This CDR3 contains 15 residues. Germline values: CDR1 MNHEY, CDR2 SVGAGI. This CDR3 is CASSYFEGGVNGQFF. CDR3 bases: TGTGCCAGCAGTTACTTTGAGGGAGGGGTAAATGGGCAGTTCTTC.

V gene TRBV7-9 combines with J gene TRBJ2-7; a weak D match, TRBD2 (5 bases). The CDR3 length is 13 residues. Germline assignment: CDR1 SEHNR and CDR2 FQNEAQ (reference sequence). V was pared by 1 base and J by 8 bases, with 12 bases between. CDR3 sequence reads: CASSLGGAGKQYF. CDR3 nucleotide sequence: TGTGCCAGCAGCTTAGGGGGTGCCGGGAAGCAGTACTTC. The full variable domain, completed using reference TRBV7-9 and TRBJ2-7, is DTGVSQNPRHKITKRGQNVTFRCDPISEHNRLYWYRQTLGQGPEFLTYFQNEAQLEKSRLLSDRFSAERPKGSFSTLEIQRTEQGDSAMYLCASSLGGAGKQYFGPGTRLTVT.

The chain has TRBV2 and TRBJ2-7, with 12 bases matching TRBD2. The CDR3 extends over 16 amino acids. Germline trimming cut 7 bases from V and 9 bases from J; bases unmatched to any gene: 16. Germline CDR1 reads SNHLY; CDR2 reads FYNNEI. CDR3 in DNA: TGTGCCAGCAATCCCACCACGGCTAGCGGGAGGGAGGGGCAGTACTTC. It specifies CASNPTTASGREGQYF.